This TCR beta chain was profiled in a study of chronic HIV infection and antiretroviral therapy. V lost 6 bases and J lost 0, with 12 bases in between. Germline loops: CDR1 SGHKS, CDR2 YYEKEE (reference sequence). The CDR3 is 14 residues long. Each CDR3 protein gets one entry after TCRdb re-called the 5' RACE reads with MiXCR. The data show tens of thousands of distinct CDR3 sequences, roughly 8.2% seen once. Many counts were recorded for this clonotype. Sequenced sample: peripheral blood. This TCR derives from an adult who had HIV and had not received antiretroviral therapy, or was an uninfected healthy control (not recorded which). This chain uses TRBV5-5 with TRBJ1-1; a weak D match, TRBD1 (6 bases). CDR3 DNA: TGTGCCAGCACCTCAACAGGGCTGAACACTGAAGCTTTCTTT. Its translation: CASTSTGLNTEAFF.